What follows are 22 T cell receptor beta chains derived from one specimen sequenced in a study of blood T cell repertoires in COVID-19. This table comes from immunoSEQ multiplex PCR, and its TCRdb copy is limited to in-frame clones, with some not included. The data hold about 380,000 clones, with about 89% observed a single time. The specimen was PBMCs or T cells enriched from blood (not recorded which). These receptors were taken from a man between 25 and 39 years old who had recovered from COVID-19.

The V and J genes are TRBV7-6 and TRBJ1-2, with 12 bases identical to TRBD1. Germline trimming cut 0 bases from V and 7 bases from J; bases unmatched to any gene: 6. The CDR3 loop spans 16 amino acids. Germline CDR1 is SGHVS and CDR2 is FNYEAQ. CDR3 nucleotide sequence: TGTGCCAGCAGCTTAGCGGGGACAGGGGGCGAGCGTGGCTACACCTTC. Amino acid sequence: CASSLAGTGGERGYTF.

The V call is TRBV5-4, the J call TRBJ2-2; D might be TRBD2 (7 bases). Trimming cost V 2 bases and J 5 bases, with 13 bases left between them. This CDR3 contains 15 residues. CDR1 is SGHNT and CDR2 is YYREEE in the germline V gene (reference sequence). The CDR3 DNA follows: TGTGCCAGCAGCTTTCGAGGGGGGGCAACCGGGGAGCTGTTTTTT. Its translation: CASSFRGGATGELFF.

This rearrangement joins TRBV7-9 to TRBJ1-4; D is undetermined. Trimming removed 1 base at V and 6 bases at J, with 12 bases between. The CDR3 contains 15 residues. Germline CDR1 reads SEHNR; CDR2 reads FQNEAQ (reference sequence). The CDR3 region is CASSLGRVYYEKLFF. CDR3 DNA: TGTGCCAGCAGCTTAGGCCGGGTCTATTATGAAAAACTGTTTTTT.

The V and J genes are TRBV2 and TRBJ2-3; D not resolved. Trimming pared 6 bases from V and 0 bases from J, leaving 7 bases between. The CDR3 has 13 amino acids. Germline assignment: CDR1 SNHLY and CDR2 FYNNEI. CDR3 residues: CASRAESTDTQYF. The CDR3 DNA reads as TGTGCCAGCAGGGCGGAAAGCACAGATACGCAGTATTTT.

This clone was observed a few times. The chain carries TRBV12-3 or TRBV12-4 and TRBJ1-6; no clear D. This CDR3 is built from 12 residues. V lost 2 bases, J lost 13 bases, and 9 bases lay in between. CDR3 DNA: TGTGCCAGCAGTTTACCCGGGATTCCCCTCCACTTT. It yields the protein CASSLPGIPLHF.

This chain joins TRBV6-5 and TRBJ1-3; weak D call: TRBD1 (6 bases). Germline CDR1 is MNHEY and CDR2 is SVGAGI. The CDR3 covers 14 residues. The V gene lost 7 bases and the J gene lost 6 bases, with 16 bases spanning the gap. DNA of the CDR3: TGTGCCAGCATCCTAGGGGGATATGAAAACACCATATATTTT. This translates into CASILGGYENTIYF.

This chain connects TRBV4-1 to TRBJ1-1, with D tentatively TRBD1 (5 bases). Germline V gene data show CDR1 as MGHRA and CDR2 as YSYEKL. There are 16 residues in the CDR3. With 0 bases removed from V and 4 bases from J, the gap between germline ends came to 15 bases. The CDR3 region is CASSQDSGRRFTEAFF. The CDR3 nucleotides are TGCGCCAGCAGCCAAGATTCAGGGAGGCGGTTCACTGAAGCTTTCTTT.

The genes are TRBV28 and TRBJ1-5; D is perhaps TRBD1 (6 bases). V was shortened by 6 bases and J by 3 bases, with 12 bases between the two germline ends. The length of the CDR3 is 14 residues. Germline CDR1 MDHEN, CDR2 SYDVKM. CDR3 nucleotides: TGTGCCAGCAGAGCCACAGGGCCCAATCAGCCCCAGCATTTT. It specifies CASRATGPNQPQHF.

This chain uses TRBV14 with TRBJ2-7; D is unresolved. CDR1 and CDR2 from the germline V gene are SGHDN and FVKESK. Trimming stripped 0 bases from V and 5 bases from J, with 11 bases between. The CDR3 length is 14 residues. The CDR3 here is CASSQDLVVHEQYF. The CDR3 nucleotides are TGTGCCAGCAGCCAAGATCTTGTCGTCCACGAGCAGTACTTC.

The J gene is TRBJ2-7, the V gene TRBV7-2; D gene uncertain. The CDR3 extends over 14 amino acids. The germline V gene has CDR1 SGHTA and CDR2 FQGNSA. Deletions cut 1 base from V and 2 bases from J, with 9 bases between. CDR3 loop: CASSLEIETYEQYF. CDR3 DNA sequence: TGTGCCAGCAGCTTAGAAATAGAGACCTACGAGCAGTACTTC.

The gene calls are TRBV2 and TRBJ2-3, with D perhaps matching TRBD2 (6 bases). This CDR3 is built from 15 residues. CDR1 and CDR2 from the germline V gene are SNHLY and FYNNEI. Trimming pared 6 bases from V and 1 base from J, leaving 14 bases between. The CDR3 bases are TGTGCCAGCAGAAAGGCTGGGGAGGGCACAGATACGCAGTATTTT. Translation gives CASRKAGEGTDTQYF.

The V call is TRBV11-3, the J call TRBJ2-3, with D tentatively TRBD2 (5 bases). CDR1 and CDR2 from the germline V gene are SGHNT and YENEEA. The CDR3 runs to 13 residues. V gave up 4 bases and J gave up 5 bases, with 10 bases separating them. The CDR3 DNA follows: TGTGCCAGCAGCTGGAACCGGGGAGATACGCAGTATTTT. Its protein is CASSWNRGDTQYF. The variable domain in full, with the rest retrieved from reference TRBV11-3 and TRBJ2-3, is EAGVVQSPRYKIIEKKQPVAFWCNPISGHNTLYWYLQNLGQGPELLIRYENEEAVDDSQLPKDRFSAERLKGVDSTLKIQPAELGDSAVYLCASSWNRGDTQYFGPGTRLTVL.

The chain links TRBV6-5 to TRBJ1-1; D uncertain. V lost 3 bases and J 8 bases, leaving 13 bases between the germline ends. CDR3 length: 13 residues. Germline lookup yields CDR1 MNHEY and CDR2 SVGAGI. This CDR3 reads CASSYSGGLEAFF. CDR3 bases: TGTGCCAGCAGTTATTCTGGAGGATTGGAAGCTTTCTTT.

The gene calls are TRBV4-1 and TRBJ1-1; no clear D gene. V was shortened by 0 bases and J by 1 base, with 12 bases between the two germline ends. Germline V gives CDR1 MGHRA, CDR2 YSYEKL. The CDR3 is 16 residues long. CDR3 loop: CASSQDAAAGNTEAFF. CDR3 in DNA: TGCGCCAGCAGCCAAGATGCGGCTGCCGGGAACACTGAAGCTTTCTTT.

The chain recombines TRBV7-2 with TRBJ2-5; tentative D call: TRBD2 (5 bases). The germline gives CDR1 SGHTA, CDR2 FQGNSA. V was trimmed by 1 base and J by 5 bases, leaving 11 bases between them. The CDR3 spans 14 residues. The DNA of the CDR3 is TGTGCCAGCAGCTTAGGAGGGCATGTGGAGACCCAGTACTTC. Its translation is CASSLGGHVETQYF.

This chain connects TRBV5-1 to TRBJ2-2, with 9 positions matching TRBD1. Trimming took 4 bases from V and 6 from J; bases not matched to a gene: 7. This CDR3 spans 15 amino acids. In germline, CDR1 is SGHRS, CDR2 YFSETQ. The CDR3 region has the DNA TGCGCCAGCAGCGCCGGGACAGGGAGCGCCGGGGAGCTGTTTTTT. Encoded protein: CASSAGTGSAGELFF.

The CDR3 DNA sequence: TGCGCCAGCAGCCAAGCTAGGAACACTGAAGCTTTCTTT. Protein sequence: CASSQARNTEAFF. The chain couples TRBV4-3 to TRBJ1-1; no clear D. There are 13 residues in the CDR3. Trimming removed 1 base at V and 1 base at J, with 4 bases between. Germline assignment: CDR1 LGHNA and CDR2 YSLEER.

The CDR3 DNA follows: TGTGCCAGCAGCTTAGCGTCCGGGAATAGCAATCAGCCCCAGCATTTT. Protein: CASSLASGNSNQPQHF. V is TRBV7-2 and J is TRBJ1-5; D ambiguous. Germline V gene sequence: CDR1 SGHTA, CDR2 FQGNSA. The CDR3 covers 16 residues. Trimming removed 0 bases at V and 0 bases at J, with 9 bases between.

The gene calls are TRBV6-5 and TRBJ1-1, with D perhaps matching TRBD1 (5 bases). The germline V gene encodes CDR1 MNHEY and CDR2 SVGAGI. The CDR3 sequence is 13 residues long. V lost 7 bases and J lost 2, with 11 bases in between. CDR3 bases: TGTGCCAGCACTGTGACAGCAAACACTGAAGCTTTCTTT. Its translation is CASTVTANTEAFF.

The count of this clone is one. J is TRBJ1-1 and V is TRBV19, with D tentatively TRBD1 (6 bases). The CDR3 has 13 residues. V was clipped by 6 bases and J by 4 bases, with 12 bases between them. The V gene's germline CDR1 is LNHDA and CDR2 SQIVND (reference sequence). The CDR3, as DNA: TGTGCCAGTAGCGACAGGTGGGGCACTGAAGCTTTCTTT. Amino acids: CASSDRWGTEAFF.

V gene TRBV4-1 combines with J gene TRBJ1-4, with D uncertain. CDR1 MGHRA and CDR2 YSYEKL come from the germline V gene. Between the trimmed V and J ends, which lost 3 bases and 8 bases, there was a span of 16 bases. The CDR3 covers 15 residues. CDR3 nucleotides: TGCGCCAGCAGCCACGGATGGGCGGCGGGAGAAAAACTGTTTTTT. Its translation: CASSHGWAAGEKLFF.

V is TRBV4-1 and J is TRBJ2-7, with TRBD1 matching 9 bases. CDR3 size: 14 residues. V gave up 4 bases and J gave up 4 bases; unmatched junction bases: 5. Germline V CDR1 and CDR2: MGHRA, YSYEKL. The CDR3 sequence is CASSPGQGTYEQYF. The CDR3 nucleotides read TGCGCCAGCAGCCCCGGACAGGGGACGTACGAGCAGTACTTC.